This passage covers 18 T cell receptor beta chains from one sample sequenced in a study of blood T cell repertoires in COVID-19. Libraries were prepared by immunoSEQ multiplex PCR; TCRdb keeps only in-frame clonotypes and omits some of them. Here the sample spans about 90,000 clones, 86% being singletons. The sequencing input was peripheral blood. These receptors originate from a man older than 75 with active or convalescent COVID-19.

CDR3 protein: CASSPRVSDYEQYF. In DNA, the CDR3 is TGCGCCAGCAGCCCCCGAGTTAGCGACTACGAGCAGTACTTC. The V gene is TRBV4-3, the J gene TRBJ2-7; D might be TRBD2 (5 bases). The CDR3 consists of 14 residues. The V gene's germline CDR1 is LGHNA and CDR2 YSLEER. Trimming removed 4 bases at V and 3 bases at J, with 13 bases between.

This clone was seen a single time. The chain is built from TRBV7-9 and TRBJ2-3; D gene ambiguous. The CDR3 extends over 15 amino acids. V shed 1 base and J shed 4 bases, with 12 bases lying between them. The germline gives CDR1 SEHNR, CDR2 FQNEAQ (reference sequence). The CDR3 protein is CASSLGVESADTQYF. CDR3 nucleotides: TGTGCCAGCAGCTTAGGTGTAGAATCGGCAGATACGCAGTATTTT.

This clone was found once. The chain employs TRBV7-2 and TRBJ2-3; D is perhaps TRBD2 (5 bases). The CDR3 has 16 amino acids. Germline V gene lookup returns CDR1 SGHTA and CDR2 FQGNSA. Trimming left V 2 bases short and J 6 bases short, with 18 bases between. The CDR3 coding sequence is TGTGCCAGCAGCTTAATGTCGAGAGGGAGTACCGATACGCAGTATTTT. Its translation is CASSLMSRGSTDTQYF.

The rearrangement joins TRBV7-9 to TRBJ2-1, with D tentatively TRBD2 (5 bases). Deletions cut 1 base from V and 10 bases from J, with 11 bases between. The CDR3 is made up of 13 amino acids. Germline CDR1 is SEHNR and CDR2 is FQNEAQ (reference sequence). The chain's CDR3 is CASSLVLAREQFF. The CDR3 DNA sequence: TGTGCCAGCAGCTTAGTGCTAGCAAGAGAGCAGTTCTTC.

This chain uses TRBV6-6 with TRBJ1-4, with D possibly TRBD1 on 5 matching bases. Germline values: CDR1 MNHNY, CDR2 SVGAGI (reference sequence). CDR3 length: 16 residues. The germline V and J ends were trimmed by 0 bases and 8 bases, with 16 bases remaining between them. The CDR3 region is CASSYSSIRVWEKLFF. In nucleotides, the CDR3 is TGTGCCAGCAGTTACTCGAGTATCAGGGTCTGGGAAAAACTGTTTTTT.

The V gene is TRBV15, the J gene TRBJ1-1, with D hard to call. The V end was cut by 2 bases, the J end by 1 base, with 11 bases between. CDR1 LNHNV and CDR2 YYDKDF come from the germline V gene (reference sequence). This CDR3 comprises 15 residues. Here the CDR3 DNA reads TGTGCCACCAGCAGATTTGGGCAGCCGAACACTGAAGCTTTCTTT. Its protein product is CATSRFGQPNTEAFF.

This chain joins TRBV11-2 and TRBJ2-1; 8 positions agree with TRBD2. Germline values: CDR1 SGHAT, CDR2 FQNNGV. After removal of 3 bases from V and 8 bases from J, the junction contained 9 bases not matched to a gene. There are 15 residues in the CDR3. CDR3 amino acids: CASSFGSGRGDEQFF. The CDR3 nucleotides are TGTGCCAGCAGCTTTGGCAGCGGGAGAGGTGATGAGCAGTTCTTC.

The rearrangement joins TRBV18 to TRBJ2-7; D not certain. This CDR3 is built from 12 residues. Trimming pared 4 bases from V and 0 bases from J, leaving 4 bases between. CDR1 KGHSH and CDR2 LQKENI come from the germline V gene. The CDR3 DNA is TGTGCCAGCTCACGAGCCTCCTACGAGCAGTACTTC. Its protein is CASSRASYEQYF.

Only a few counts were recorded for this clone. V gene TRBV19 combines with J gene TRBJ1-5, with 11 bases fitting TRBD1. The CDR3 contains 15 residues. Per the germline V gene, CDR1 is LNHDA and CDR2 is SQIVND (reference sequence). V gave up 3 bases and J gave up 9 bases; unmatched junction bases: 7. This CDR3 is CASSMGTGGLAPQHF. As DNA, the CDR3 is TGTGCCAGTAGTATGGGGACAGGGGGGTTGGCGCCCCAGCATTTT.

Here the CDR3 reads CASSEAGKGIYAGYTF. CDR3 nucleotide sequence: TGTGCCAGCAGTGAAGCGGGGAAGGGGATATACGCTGGCTACACCTTC. The chain has TRBV6-1 and TRBJ1-2; D may be TRBD1 (5 bases). The V gene's germline CDR1 is MNHNS and CDR2 SASEGT. The CDR3 consists of 16 residues. Trimming shortened V by 0 bases and J by 7 bases, and 18 bases separated the two germline ends.

Comment on this clone: Sequence at one end of the junction differs from germline and may be a read error. This chain connects TRBV7-7 to TRBJ2-1; 7 nucleotides line up with TRBD2. Germline lookup yields CDR1 SSHAT and CDR2 FNYEAQ (reference sequence). This CDR3 spans 14 amino acids. CDR3 sequence reads: CASSLSRTRNEQFF. The DNA of the CDR3 is TGTGCTAGCAGCTTATCGCGGACTAGAAATGAGCAGTTCTTC.

The CDR3 loop reads CASSPTTGTGDGYTF. The CDR3 nucleotides read TGCGCCAGCAGCCCGACGACCGGGACAGGGGATGGCTACACCTTC. This chain uses TRBV5-1 with TRBJ1-2; the match to TRBD1 covers 10 bases. The J segment lost 6 bases and the V segment lost 4 bases, leaving 9 bases of the junction unmatched. The CDR3 is 15 residues long. From germline, CDR1 is SGHRS and CDR2 YFSETQ.

The rearrangement links TRBV4-3 to TRBJ2-2; D possibly corresponds to TRBD2 (5 bases). Germline CDR1 LGHNA, CDR2 YSLEER. The CDR3 extends over 14 amino acids. The V and J ends lost 5 bases and 4 bases respectively, with 11 bases between them. CDR3 loop: CASSNREGTGELFF. CDR3 nucleotides: TGCGCCAGCAGCAACCGGGAAGGCACCGGGGAGCTGTTTTTT.

V usage is TRBV7-2 and J usage is TRBJ2-1; 7 nucleotides agree with TRBD1. Germline trimming cut 1 base from V and 3 bases from J; bases unmatched to any gene: 9. Germline assignment: CDR1 SGHTA and CDR2 FQGNSA. There are 17 residues in the CDR3. CDR3 bases: TGTGCCAGCAGCTTAGGAGGGGGCAGGGGGTTCTACAATGAGCAGTTCTTC. This sequence encodes CASSLGGGRGFYNEQFF.

The chain has TRBV4-3 and TRBJ1-6, with 7 bases lining up with TRBD1. The V and J ends lost 4 bases and 7 bases, in that order; junction bases with no gene match: 7. CDR3 length: 15 amino acids. Germline CDR1 LGHNA, CDR2 YSLEER. The CDR3 bases are TGCGCCAGCAGCCTCCGGGACAGAATGAATTCACCCCTCCACTTT. It translates to CASSLRDRMNSPLHF.

This chain uses TRBV19 with TRBJ1-2; D gene unclear. Germline CDR1 is LNHDA and CDR2 is SQIVND (reference sequence). The CDR3 is 16 amino acids. V lost 6 bases and J 6 bases, leaving 23 bases between the germline ends. The CDR3 bases are TGTGCCAGTAGGGGCATTGAGGCGGGAAAAGACGATGGCTACACCTTC. It translates to CASRGIEAGKDDGYTF. The whole variable domain, filled in from reference TRBV19 and TRBJ1-2, reads DGGITQSPKYLFRKEGQNVTLSCEQNLNHDAMYWYRQDPGQGLRLIYYSQIVNDFQKGDIAEGYSVSREKKESFPLTVTSAQKNPTAFYLCASRGIEAGKDDGYTFGSGTRLTVV.

The chain uses TRBV6-7 and TRBJ1-2; 7 bases agree with TRBD1. TRBV6-7 has ORF status, its function being uncertain. This CDR3 contains 13 residues. V trimming: 5 bases; J trimming: 3 bases; junction bases outside the gene matches: 3. In nucleotides, the CDR3 is TGTGCCAGCAGTAGACAGGGTTACTATGGCTACACCTTC. Translating it yields CASSRQGYYGYTF.

For this clone: At one end, the junction sequence differs from germline, possibly due to a read error. CDR3 region: CASSFDRGQGACF. CDR3 nucleotides: TGTGCCAGCAGTTTCGACAGAGGACAGGGGGCTTGCTTC. The rearrangement links TRBV28 to TRBJ2-7, with TRBD1 identical over 11 bases. This CDR3 contains 13 residues. Germline CDR1 is MDHEN and CDR2 is SYDVKM.